The 6 T cell receptor beta chains given below trace back to one sample, sequenced in a study of early T cells in non-severe SARS-CoV-2 infection. TCRdb reprocessed the 5' RACE reads via MiXCR and lists one record per CDR3 protein. The table has about 39,000 distinct CDR3 sequences, 4.7% seen once. Source material: whole blood. All receptors derive from an adult who was a healthcare worker with PCR-confirmed SARS-CoV-2 infection or an uninfected control (not recorded which).

This clonotype appeared many times. V gene TRBV12-5 combines with J gene TRBJ1-5, with 7 bases aligning to TRBD1. This CDR3 is built from 16 residues. With V trimmed by 2 bases and J by 3 bases, 7 bases remained unmatched. Germline V CDR1 and CDR2: LGHNT, FRNRAP. The CDR3 region has the DNA TGTGCTAGTGGTTTGACCCTGGGACAGCCCAATCAGCCCCAGCATTTT. Amino acid sequence: CASGLTLGQPNQPQHF.

Ten or more counts support this clonotype. The chain combines TRBV19 with TRBJ1-5, with D unresolved. Germline CDR1 reads LNHDA; CDR2 reads SQIVND (reference sequence). V lost 1 base and J lost 5, with 3 bases in between. This CDR3 is 12 amino acids long. The DNA of the CDR3 is TGTGCCAGTAGTATAGGATATCAGCCCCAGCATTTT. It translates to CASSIGYQPQHF.

This clonotype was seen only a few times. This sequence joins TRBV6-1 and TRBJ2-2, with D perhaps assigned TRBD1 or TRBD2 (5 bases each). Trimming left V 5 bases short and J 6 bases short, with 10 bases between. Germline V gives CDR1 MNHNS, CDR2 SASEGT. There are 13 residues in the CDR3. In DNA form, the CDR3 reads TGTGCCAGCAGTCCATGGGGGTCCGGGGAGCTGTTTTTT. As protein: CASSPWGSGELFF.

In this sample, this clonotype turned up many times. This rearrangement joins TRBV4-3 to TRBJ1-1; 9 bases line up with TRBD1. The V segment lost 5 bases and the J segment 3 bases; nucleotides outside the gene matches: 4. Germline CDR1 and CDR2: LGHNA and YSLEER. This CDR3 contains 14 residues. Here the CDR3 DNA reads TGCGCCAGCAGCGGGCGGACAGGGGACACTGAAGCTTTCTTT. The encoded protein is CASSGRTGDTEAFF.

The rearrangement uses TRBV4-1 and TRBJ1-6; maybe TRBD1 (6 bases). Germline loops: CDR1 MGHRA, CDR2 YSYEKL. The V gene lost 0 bases and the J gene lost 10 bases, with 13 bases spanning the gap. The CDR3 length is 15 residues. CDR3 nucleotide sequence: TGCGCCAGCAGCCAAGATCTACGCGGGGGCTCACCCCTCCACTTT. Protein: CASSQDLRGGSPLHF.

This clonotype was detected many times. This chain joins TRBV6-5 and TRBJ2-7, with D possibly being TRBD1 (5 bases). From germline, CDR1 is MNHEY and CDR2 SVGAGI. V was clipped by 2 bases and J by 6 bases, with 11 bases between them. The length of the CDR3 is 13 residues. The CDR3 coding sequence is TGTGCCAGCAGTTACCGTGCAGACAGCGAGCAGTACTTC. Its protein product is CASSYRADSEQYF.